These 17 T cell receptor beta chains were sequenced from one sample in a study of T cells after posttransplantation cyclophosphamide. Generated by immunoSEQ multiplex PCR, the TCRdb table keeps only in-frame clones and is missing some. The profile shows 9,000 to 13,000 clones, 70% to 90% of them singletons. Cyclophosphamide on days +3 and +4 followed busulfan-fludarabine conditioning and a marrow graft. The input for sequencing was PBMCs, taken roughly 1,800 days after allogeneic stem cell transplant with posttransplant cyclophosphamide. The receptor set was obtained from a female patient aged 50-59 years who received an allogeneic stem cell transplant from a related donor, was CMV-positive, and had no GVHD. A subset of T cells may come from the graft donor.

The chain links TRBV6-6 to TRBJ2-1; tentative D call: TRBD2 (5 bases). CDR1 is MNHNY and CDR2 is SVGAGI in the germline V gene (reference sequence). This CDR3 spans 14 amino acids. V lost 6 bases and J 5 bases, leaving 14 bases between the germline ends. The chain's CDR3 is CASRRLRTDNEQFF. The CDR3 DNA follows: TGTGCCAGCAGGCGCCTTCGGACTGACAATGAGCAGTTCTTC.

The V call is TRBV5-6, the J call TRBJ1-2; no reliable D call. This CDR3 contains 15 residues. CDR1 is SGHDT and CDR2 is YYEEEE in the germline V gene. The V end lost 3 bases, the J end lost 5 bases, and 17 bases lay between the germline ends. As DNA, the CDR3 is TGTGCCAGCAGCTCAGACCCAGGCGCGGGGTATGGCTACACCTTC. Translation: CASSSDPGAGYGYTF.

The genes are TRBV5-4 and TRBJ1-1; D is uncertain. The CDR3 loop spans 14 amino acids. V was clipped by 3 bases and J by 4 bases, with 13 bases between them. Germline lookup yields CDR1 SGHNT and CDR2 YYREEE (reference sequence). DNA for the CDR3: TGTGCCAGCAGCTCGAGGGTTGTGGGCACTGAAGCTTTCTTT. Its protein product is CASSSRVVGTEAFF.

V gene TRBV6-5 combines with J gene TRBJ1-3, with D unclear. V was cut by 0 bases and J by 3 bases, with 9 bases left in between. Germline-derived CDR1 and CDR2 are MNHEY and SVGAGI. The CDR3 is 15 residues long. The CDR3 DNA follows: TGTGCCAGCAGTTACTCGACGGGTAGTGGAAACACCATATATTTT. This gives the protein CASSYSTGSGNTIYF.

This clone was picked up one time. The chain has TRBV5-4 and TRBJ1-1, with unresolved D. The CDR3 is made up of 14 amino acids. CDR1 and CDR2 from the germline V gene are SGHNT and YYREEE (reference sequence). V dropped 2 bases and J dropped 5 bases, with 13 bases sitting between them. This CDR3 is CASSFMVSGTEAFF. CDR3 sequence (DNA): TGTGCCAGCAGCTTCATGGTATCGGGGACTGAAGCTTTCTTT. Drawing the rest from reference TRBV5-4 and TRBJ1-1, the complete variable domain is ETGVTQSPTHLIKTRGQQVTLRCSSQSGHNTVSWYQQALGQGPQFIFQYYREEENGRGNFPPRFSGLQFPNYSSELNVNALELDDSALYLCASSFMVSGTEAFFGQGTRLTVV.

This chain uses TRBV19 with TRBJ2-5; TRBD1 matches at 12 bases. Germline values: CDR1 LNHDA, CDR2 SQIVND (reference sequence). V shed 2 bases and J 5 bases; nucleotides not matched to a gene: 9. The CDR3 loop spans 17 amino acids. Here the CDR3 reads CASSIKLGQGASETQYF. DNA of the CDR3: TGTGCCAGTAGTATAAAACTGGGACAGGGGGCGTCGGAGACCCAGTACTTC.

J is TRBJ2-1 and V is TRBV5-1, with no clear D. There are 15 residues in the CDR3. The V gene's germline CDR1 is SGHRS and CDR2 YFSETQ. V gave up 0 bases and J gave up 4 bases, with 11 bases separating them. CDR3: CASSLDGLEYNEQFF. As DNA, the CDR3 is TGCGCCAGCAGCTTGGATGGCCTAGAGTACAATGAGCAGTTCTTC. Together with reference TRBV5-1 and TRBJ2-1, the CDR3 gives the full variable domain: KAGVTQTPRYLIKTRGQQVTLSCSPISGHRSVSWYQQTPGQGLQFLFEYFSETQRNKGNFPGRFSGRQFSNSRSEMNVSTLELGDSALYLCASSLDGLEYNEQFFGPGTRLTVL.

V gene TRBV29-1 combines with J gene TRBJ1-1; maybe TRBD1 (6 bases). The CDR3 is made up of 12 amino acids. Germline CDR1 is SQVTM and CDR2 is ANQGSEA. V was pared by 7 bases and J by 4 bases, with 13 bases between. This CDR3 reads CSGSQGATEAFF. CDR3 in DNA: TGCAGCGGTTCACAGGGAGCCACTGAAGCTTTCTTT.

The rearrangement joins TRBV2 to TRBJ1-3; D unclear. The germline gives CDR1 SNHLY, CDR2 FYNNEI. V lost 9 bases and J 0 bases, leaving 12 bases between the germline ends. This CDR3 has 14 amino acids. The CDR3, as DNA: TGTGCCAGAACTACGGGAAGCTCTGGAAACACCATATATTTT. The encoded protein is CARTTGSSGNTIYF.

The chain has TRBV2 and TRBJ1-1; D not certain. CDR3 length: 13 residues. Germline V gene lookup returns CDR1 SNHLY and CDR2 FYNNEI. Trimming removed 3 bases from V and 7 bases from J, with 12 bases in between. CDR3 amino acids: CASSEGGTVEAFF. Written as DNA, the CDR3 is TGTGCCAGCAGTGAGGGAGGAACAGTTGAAGCTTTCTTT.

The J gene is TRBJ2-5, the V gene TRBV7-7; no clear D. Per the germline V gene, CDR1 is SSHAT and CDR2 is FNYEAQ (reference sequence). CDR3 size: 13 residues. V gave up 5 bases and J gave up 3 bases, with 10 bases separating them. The CDR3: CASSLGIEETQYF. The CDR3 nucleotides are TGTGCCAGCAGCCTAGGAATAGAAGAGACCCAGTACTTC.

The chain uses TRBV15 and TRBJ1-3; D is ambiguous. The germline V gene has CDR1 LNHNV and CDR2 YYDKDF (reference sequence). This CDR3 region has 15 residues. V was cut by 0 bases and J by 4 bases, with 10 bases left in between. CDR3 bases: TGTGCCACCAGCAGAGATAGGTCCGGGGGAAACACCATATATTTT. It specifies CATSRDRSGGNTIYF.

V is TRBV10-3 and J is TRBJ1-5, with unresolved D. Germline V CDR1 and CDR2: ENHRY, SYGVKD. The CDR3 is 16 amino acids. The V and J ends lost 1 base and 0 bases respectively, with 10 bases between them. The CDR3 sequence: CAISEFAGGSNQPQHF. CDR3 DNA: TGTGCCATCAGTGAGTTTGCGGGCGGTAGCAATCAGCCCCAGCATTTT.

The chain uses TRBV5-1 and TRBJ2-2, with 8 bases aligning to TRBD1. CDR3 length equals 16 residues. V lost 4 bases to trimming and J lost 4 bases; unmatched junction nucleotides: 9. Germline values: CDR1 SGHRS, CDR2 YFSETQ. The CDR3 nucleotides read TGCGCCAGCAGCCCCCGGACAGGGATGGCCACCGGGGAGCTGTTTTTT. Translation: CASSPRTGMATGELFF.

The gene calls are TRBV21-1 and TRBJ1-3; TRBD1 is the table's D call, not checked against the DNA. TRBV21-1 is a known pseudogene. The CDR3 runs 17 residues. Written as DNA, the CDR3 is TGTGCCAGCAGCAAAGCTCCTTACAGGGGCTCTGGAAACACCATATATTTT. Translating gives CASSKAPYRGSGNTIYF.

This chain connects TRBV30 to TRBJ2-3; TRBD1 matches 9 bases. Losses at the gene ends were 4 bases for V and 0 bases for J; bases not matched to a gene: 5. Germline lookup yields CDR1 GTSNPN and CDR2 SVGIG (reference sequence). The CDR3 length is 15 residues. CDR3: CAWTEGQGSTDTQYF. In nucleotides, the CDR3 is TGTGCCTGGACCGAGGGACAGGGAAGCACAGATACGCAGTATTTT.

The gene calls are TRBV27 and TRBJ2-3; no clear D. The CDR3 spans 12 residues. Trimming cost V 5 bases and J 1 base, with 4 bases left between them. Germline CDR1 and CDR2: MNHEY and SMNVEV (reference sequence). CDR3 in amino acids: CASSPGTDTQYF. As DNA, the CDR3 is TGTGCCAGCAGTCCAGGCACAGATACGCAGTATTTT.